The next 14 T cell receptor beta chains were all read from a single sample in a study of T cell responses to AZD1222 COVID-19 vaccine. Assay: immunoSEQ multiplex PCR; the TCRdb copy retains only in-frame clones and omits some. The data show 130,000 or so clones, roughly 93% seen once. The sequenced sample was peripheral blood, obtained 28 days after the second AZD1222 dose. All receptors come from an adult who received the AZD1222 COVID-19 vaccine.

The rearrangement uses TRBV7-2 and TRBJ1-1; D perhaps matches TRBD1 (5 bases). The germline V gene encodes CDR1 SGHTA and CDR2 FQGNSA. Trimming shortened V by 5 bases and J by 11 bases, and 18 bases separated the two germline ends. This CDR3 has 13 residues. The CDR3 coding sequence is TGTGCCAGCAGCCCCCTTGGGGGAAAGTTGGCTTTCTTT. Amino acids: CASSPLGGKLAFF.

J is TRBJ2-1 and V is TRBV7-3; 12 bases are shared with TRBD2. In germline, CDR1 is SGHTA, CDR2 FQGTGA. The V gene end was trimmed by 4 bases and the J gene end by 1 base; junction bases not matched to a gene: 8. The CDR3 consists of 18 residues. CDR3 region: CASSSPGLAGGSYNEQFF. The CDR3 nucleotides read TGTGCCAGCAGCTCCCCCGGCCTAGCGGGAGGGTCCTACAATGAGCAGTTCTTC. Together with reference TRBV7-3 and TRBJ2-1, the CDR3 gives the full variable domain: GAGVSQTPSNKVTEKGKYVELRCDPISGHTALYWYRQSLGQGPEFLIYFQGTGAADDSGLPNDRFFAVRPEGSVSTLKIQRTERGDSAVYLCASSSPGLAGGSYNEQFFGPGTRLTVL.

This clone was observed a single time. This sequence joins TRBV4-1 and TRBJ2-1; 10 positions match TRBD2. The CDR3 is 17 amino acids. Trimming at V came to 1 base and at J to 4 bases, leaving 7 bases not matched to a gene. Germline assignment: CDR1 MGHRA and CDR2 YSYEKL. CDR3 residues: CASSQGGSGRAYNEQFF. CDR3 nucleotides: TGCGCCAGCAGCCAAGGAGGGAGCGGGAGGGCGTACAATGAGCAGTTCTTC.

V usage is TRBV6-5 and J usage is TRBJ2-7; D might be TRBD1 or TRBD2, each matching 6 bases. The V and J ends lost 6 bases and 0 bases respectively, with 15 bases between them. In germline, CDR1 is MNHEY, CDR2 SVGAGI. The CDR3 sequence is 15 residues long. CDR3 nucleotide sequence: TGTGCCAGCAGACCTAGGGGGGTTAGCTCCTACGAGCAGTACTTC. Translated: CASRPRGVSSYEQYF.

V and J are TRBV5-1 and TRBJ2-3; a weak D match, TRBD2 (6 bases). The CDR3 is 16 amino acids. Trimming pared 5 bases from V and 0 bases from J, leaving 16 bases between. Germline CDR1 SGHRS, CDR2 YFSETQ. Written as DNA, the CDR3 is TGCGCCAGCAGGGTTCCGGGGGACCCAAGCACAGATACGCAGTATTTT. This gives the protein CASRVPGDPSTDTQYF.

The genes are TRBV27 and TRBJ2-1; 12 bases are a match to TRBD2. This CDR3 is built from 20 residues. J lost 7 bases, V lost 4 bases, and 20 bases had no gene match. The germline V gene has CDR1 MNHEY and CDR2 SMNVEV (reference sequence). The CDR3 loop reads CASSSIPPRLAGDPMNEQFF. As DNA, the CDR3 is TGTGCCAGCAGTTCAATTCCCCCTCGACTAGCGGGAGACCCTATGAATGAGCAGTTCTTC.

The chain employs TRBV21-1 and TRBJ2-7; the D segment call TRBD2 is taken from the table without a DNA check. TRBV21-1 constitutes a pseudogene. CDR3 length: 17 residues. This CDR3 is CASSESLGTSGSFEQYF. CDR3 nucleotides: TGTGCCAGCAGCGAAAGTTTGGGGACTAGCGGGAGCTTCGAGCAGTACTTC.

The chain employs TRBV6-5 and TRBJ1-5; 8 bases align to TRBD1. Germline V gives CDR1 MNHEY, CDR2 SVGAGI. There are 14 residues in the CDR3. V was clipped by 7 bases and J by 2 bases; unmatched bases: 4. The CDR3 DNA reads TGTGCCAGCATTCAACAGGGGGGCAATCAGCCCCAGCATTTT. This encodes CASIQQGGNQPQHF.

The chain joins TRBV6-5 to TRBJ1-2; TRBD1 is a possible D gene (5 bases). This CDR3 contains 12 residues. Trimming cost V 4 bases and J 5 bases, with 8 bases left between them. Germline V lookup: CDR1 MNHEY, CDR2 SVGAGI. CDR3 sequence (DNA): TGTGCCAGCAGTTCGACAGCTTATGGCTACACCTTC. Its translation is CASSSTAYGYTF.

The rearrangement uses TRBV5-4 and TRBJ1-4; the D gene is possibly TRBD1 (6 bases). Germline CDR1 SGHNT, CDR2 YYREEE (reference sequence). Trimming stripped 3 bases from V and 8 bases from J, with 20 bases between. The CDR3 totals 16 residues. CDR3 region: CASSSRLGTQGEKLFF. Written as DNA, the CDR3 is TGTGCCAGCAGCTCCCGCCTCGGGACACAAGGAGAAAAACTGTTTTTT.

V and J are TRBV5-8 and TRBJ2-6; TRBD1 aligns across 11 bases. CDR3 size: 16 residues. CDR1 SGHTS and CDR2 YDEGEE come from the germline V gene. The ends lost 6 bases at V and 2 bases at J; junction bases unmatched: 4. CDR3 nucleotides: TGTGCCAGCACCGGACAGGGGGCCACTGGGGCCAACGTCCTGACTTTC. It translates to CASTGQGATGANVLTF.

The CDR3 loop is CASSLAGKTSYEQYF. CDR3 sequence (DNA): TGTGCCAGCAGTTTAGCAGGGAAAACCTCCTACGAGCAGTACTTC. The genes are TRBV28 and TRBJ2-7, with D perhaps matching TRBD1 (5 bases). With 2 bases removed from V and 0 bases from J, the gap between germline ends came to 11 bases. This CDR3 is 15 amino acids long. Germline V gene sequence: CDR1 MDHEN, CDR2 SYDVKM.

The chain employs TRBV19 and TRBJ1-1; tentatively, D is TRBD1 (5 bases). Germline loops: CDR1 LNHDA, CDR2 SQIVND (reference sequence). There are 15 residues in the CDR3. The V end was cut by 6 bases, the J end by 0 bases, with 14 bases between. CDR3 residues: CASRPAGPMNTEAFF. The CDR3 nucleotides are TGTGCCAGTAGGCCAGCGGGGCCCATGAACACTGAAGCTTTCTTT.

V usage is TRBV7-9 and J usage is TRBJ2-5, with no clear D. The V end was cut by 5 bases, the J end by 5 bases, with 3 bases between. Germline assignment: CDR1 SEHNR and CDR2 FQNEAQ (reference sequence). The CDR3 is 10 amino acids. The CDR3 loop reads CASSGETQYF. CDR3 DNA: TGTGCCAGCAGCGGGGAGACCCAGTACTTC.